These 25 T cell receptor beta chains originate from one sample sequenced in a study of blood T cell repertoires in COVID-19. The repertoire was sequenced with immunoSEQ multiplex PCR; TCRdb's copy has only in-frame clones and lacks some. The sample carries 300,000 to 350,000 clones, approximately 86% recorded once. What was sequenced was peripheral blood. All receptors derive from a man younger than 30 with active or convalescent COVID-19.

The chain links TRBV6-5 to TRBJ1-2, with TRBD1 identical over 7 bases. The CDR3 length is 15 residues. Per the germline V gene, CDR1 is MNHEY and CDR2 is SVGAGI. Trimming removed 6 bases from V and 2 bases from J; junction bases left unmatched: 9. The CDR3 loop reads CASRNFGQANYGYTF. The CDR3 DNA sequence: TGTGCCAGCAGAAATTTTGGACAGGCAAACTATGGCTACACCTTC.

The genes are TRBV9 and TRBJ2-2, with 7 nucleotides matching TRBD2. This CDR3 is built from 15 residues. Germline assignment: CDR1 SGDLS and CDR2 YYNGEE. Trimming at V came to 3 bases and at J to 4 bases, leaving 6 bases not matched to a gene. The CDR3 DNA reads TGTGCCAGCAGCGGCCCCGGGACTACCACCGGGGAGCTGTTTTTT. Translated: CASSGPGTTTGELFF.

This chain connects TRBV7-9 to TRBJ2-7; tentative D call: TRBD2 (5 bases). Germline CDR1 is SEHNR and CDR2 is FQNEAQ (reference sequence). The CDR3 length is 12 residues. V lost 5 bases and J 3 bases, leaving 8 bases between the germline ends. In nucleotides, the CDR3 is TGTGCCAGCAGCCGAGCGGTCTACGAGCAGTACTTC. Protein product: CASSRAVYEQYF.

The V gene is TRBV7-3, the J gene TRBJ2-2; TRBD1 matches at 9 bases. There are 15 residues in the CDR3. V was clipped by 5 bases and J by 3 bases; unmatched bases: 4. Germline lookup yields CDR1 SGHTA and CDR2 FQGTGA. The CDR3: CASSPRTGDTGELFF. The DNA of the CDR3 is TGTGCCAGCAGCCCCCGGACAGGGGACACCGGGGAGCTGTTTTTT.

The J gene is TRBJ1-2, the V gene TRBV7-9, with D possibly TRBD1 on 5 matching bases. Per the germline V gene, CDR1 is SEHNR and CDR2 is FQNEAQ (reference sequence). This CDR3 has 13 residues. V lost 1 base, J lost 5 bases, and 8 bases lay in between. CDR3 region: CASSLEGWYGYTF. In DNA, the CDR3 is TGTGCCAGCAGCTTAGAGGGGTGGTATGGCTACACCTTC. The full variable domain, in which reference TRBV7-9 and TRBJ1-2 provide the parts outside the CDR3, is DTGVSQNPRHKITKRGQNVTFRCDPISEHNRLYWYRQTLGQGPEFLTYFQNEAQLEKSRLLSDRFSAERPKGSFSTLEIQRTEQGDSAMYLCASSLEGWYGYTFGSGTRLTVV.

The V and J genes are TRBV6-5 and TRBJ1-5; 8 nucleotides agree with TRBD1. The CDR3 extends over 15 amino acids. The germline CDR1 and CDR2 sequences are MNHEY and SVGAGI. V was pared by 6 bases and J by 5 bases, with 9 bases of the junction left unmatched. CDR3 in DNA: TGTGCCAGCAGGCCCCGTGGACAGGGCGATCAGCCCCAGCATTTT. Translated, it gives CASRPRGQGDQPQHF.

This chain connects TRBV27 to TRBJ2-7; weak D call: TRBD1 (5 bases). V was clipped by 3 bases and J by 2 bases, with 8 bases between them. Germline lookup yields CDR1 MNHEY and CDR2 SMNVEV (reference sequence). The CDR3 totals 13 residues. CDR3 amino acids: CASSFRVPYEQYF. The CDR3 DNA is TGTGCCAGCAGTTTCAGGGTTCCCTACGAGCAGTACTTC.

The V gene is TRBV6-1, the J gene TRBJ1-2, with D tentatively TRBD1 (6 bases). Germline V gene sequence: CDR1 MNHNS, CDR2 SASEGT. This CDR3 region has 15 residues. The V gene lost 1 base and the J gene lost 2 bases, with 11 bases spanning the gap. CDR3 bases: TGTGCCAGCAGTGAAGTGGGGGGGCTGAACTATGGCTACACCTTC. It specifies CASSEVGGLNYGYTF.

Of note for this clone: Sequence at one end of the junction differs from germline and may be a read error. This chain links TRBV11-2 with TRBJ2-3; D perhaps matches TRBD1 (8 bases). Germline CDR1 and CDR2: SGHAT and FQNNGV. This CDR3 has 16 amino acids. The CDR3 spells CASSLLAGWGTGTQYF. DNA of the CDR3: TGTGCCAGCAGCTTATTAGCGGGTTGGGGGACAGGTACGCAGTATTTT.

This clone showed up just once. The chain uses TRBV7-9 and TRBJ1-2; 9 positions match TRBD1. This CDR3 comprises 14 residues. Germline assignment: CDR1 SEHNR and CDR2 FQNEAQ (reference sequence). Losses at the gene ends were 5 bases for V and 8 bases for J; bases not matched to a gene: 9. The CDR3 nucleotides read TGTGCCAGCAGCCCAATCGGACAGGGGCGAGGCTACACCTTC. This sequence encodes CASSPIGQGRGYTF.

This chain links TRBV5-5 with TRBJ1-3; possibly TRBD1 for D (5 bases). The germline V and J ends were trimmed by 1 base and 0 bases, with 11 bases remaining between them. In germline, CDR1 is SGHKS, CDR2 YYEKEE (reference sequence). The CDR3 runs 16 residues. In DNA, the CDR3 is TGTGCCAGCAGCTTGACCCCGACAGACTCTGGAAACACCATATATTTT. This gives the protein CASSLTPTDSGNTIYF. The full variable domain, with the rest looked up from reference TRBV5-5 and TRBJ1-3, is DAGVTQSPTHLIKTRGQQVTLRCSPISGHKSVSWYQQVLGQGPQFIFQYYEKEERGRGNFPDRFSARQFPNYSSELNVNALLLGDSALYLCASSLTPTDSGNTIYFGEGSWLTVV.

The chain carries TRBV27 and TRBJ1-6, with D tentatively TRBD1 (5 bases). CDR1 is MNHEY and CDR2 is SMNVEV in the germline V gene (reference sequence). The CDR3 totals 13 residues. V was clipped by 3 bases and J by 10 bases, with 10 bases between them. CDR3 DNA sequence: TGTGCCAGCAGTTTCCCAGGGCGCTCACCCCTCCACTTT. Its translation: CASSFPGRSPLHF.

The chain is built from TRBV9 and TRBJ1-3, with 8 bases aligning to TRBD1. Losses at the gene ends were 3 bases for V and 3 bases for J; bases not matched to a gene: 8. The CDR3 length is 16 residues. CDR1 SGDLS and CDR2 YYNGEE come from the germline V gene. The CDR3 DNA follows: TGTGCCAGCAGCGCCACCGGGACAGGCCATGGAAACACCATATATTTT. Translation: CASSATGTGHGNTIYF.

The V call is TRBV10-3, the J call TRBJ1-4; perhaps TRBD1 as D (6 bases). The CDR3 spans 13 residues. Trimming cost V 3 bases and J 6 bases, with 8 bases left between them. Looked up from germline, CDR1 is ENHRY and CDR2 is SYGVKD. The CDR3 loop reads CAISDRGDEKLFF. CDR3 DNA: TGTGCCATCAGTGACAGGGGAGATGAAAAACTGTTTTTT.

In this sample, this clone turned up once. This chain joins TRBV7-3 and TRBJ1-1; TRBD1 agrees at 7 bases. CDR1 is SGHTA and CDR2 is FQGTGA in the germline V gene. The CDR3 covers 15 residues. The V segment lost 5 bases and the J segment 5 bases; nucleotides outside the gene matches: 11. CDR3 sequence reads: CASSLDRAGGTEAFF. The CDR3 DNA sequence: TGTGCCAGCAGCCTCGACAGGGCGGGTGGAACTGAAGCTTTCTTT.

DNA of the CDR3: TGTGCCAGTAGTATTGGCTTCAGGGTTTCAGACATTCAGTACTTC. Amino acid sequence: CASSIGFRVSDIQYF. The chain has TRBV19 and TRBJ2-4; maybe TRBD1 (5 bases). Trimming stripped 3 bases from V and 8 bases from J, with 17 bases between. This CDR3 is 15 amino acids long. Germline CDR1 is LNHDA and CDR2 is SQIVND (reference sequence).

This chain joins TRBV9 and TRBJ1-2; the match to TRBD1 covers 7 bases. The junction had 13 bases not matched to a gene; V was cut back by 3 bases and J by 8 bases. CDR3 length equals 15 residues. Germline V gene lookup returns CDR1 SGDLS and CDR2 YYNGEE. The CDR3 sequence is CASSAVGTDTWGYTF. The CDR3 DNA reads as TGTGCCAGCAGCGCCGTCGGGACAGACACTTGGGGCTACACCTTC.

This chain joins TRBV5-1 and TRBJ2-1; no clear D. Germline values: CDR1 SGHRS, CDR2 YFSETQ. The CDR3 sequence is 14 residues long. Trimming took 5 bases from V and 7 from J, leaving 16 bases between them. CDR3 nucleotide sequence: TGCGCCAGCAGTACGGTAACGGGTGGGAATGAGCAGTTCTTC. Translating gives CASSTVTGGNEQFF.

The CDR3 sequence is CASSQDQGSGNTIYF. The CDR3 DNA sequence: TGTGCCAGCAGCCAAGACCAGGGCTCTGGAAACACCATATATTTT. This chain uses TRBV14 with TRBJ1-3; D perhaps matches TRBD1 (5 bases). V gave up 0 bases and J gave up 0 bases, with 6 bases separating them. Germline V gene sequence: CDR1 SGHDN, CDR2 FVKESK. The CDR3 totals 15 residues. Combining the CDR3 with reference TRBV14 and TRBJ1-3 gives the whole variable domain EAGVTQFPSHSVIEKGQTVTLRCDPISGHDNLYWYRRVMGKEIKFLLHFVKESKQDESGMPNNRFLAERTGGTYSTLKVQPAELEDSGVYFCASSQDQGSGNTIYFGEGSWLTVV.

The V gene is TRBV29-1, the J gene TRBJ1-3; D is uncertain. CDR3 length: 15 residues. Looked up from germline, CDR1 is SQVTM and CDR2 is ANQGSEA. Trimming cost V 1 base and J 0 bases, with 10 bases left between them. The CDR3 loop is CSVEGDLSSGNTIYF. CDR3 DNA: TGCAGCGTTGAAGGAGACTTGAGCTCTGGAAACACCATATATTTT.

This chain connects TRBV28 to TRBJ1-2, with TRBD1 matching 8 bases. Germline V gives CDR1 MDHEN, CDR2 SYDVKM. J was trimmed by 8 bases and V by 6 bases; bases with no gene match: 20. This CDR3 contains 17 residues. The CDR3 region has the DNA TGTGCCAGCAGCCTCCCGGACAGGGTTAGTGGGAATCGAGGCTACACCTTC. Its translation: CASSLPDRVSGNRGYTF.

The chain combines TRBV2 with TRBJ1-5, with D possibly matching TRBD1 (5 bases). Germline V gene data show CDR1 as SNHLY and CDR2 as FYNNEI. The CDR3 contains 15 residues. V was cut by 5 bases and J by 4 bases, with 15 bases left in between. The CDR3 bases are TGTGCCAGCAGTCCTAGGGCAGGGCCTAATCAGCCCCAGCATTTT. It encodes CASSPRAGPNQPQHF.

This clone was seen more than once but under ten times. The chain employs TRBV6-1 and TRBJ2-1; 10 bases are shared with TRBD2. The germline V gene encodes CDR1 MNHNS and CDR2 SASEGT. CDR3 length: 15 amino acids. With V trimmed by 0 bases and J by 8 bases, 4 bases remained unmatched. The CDR3 DNA sequence: TGTGCCAGCAGTGAAGCCCCCGGGACTAGCGATGAGCAGTTCTTC. Translating it yields CASSEAPGTSDEQFF.

The V and J genes are TRBV12-5 and TRBJ1-4; D perhaps matches TRBD1 (5 bases). Between the trimmed V and J ends, which lost 5 bases and 0 bases, there was a span of 10 bases. This CDR3 has 15 amino acids. CDR1 LGHNT and CDR2 FRNRAP come from the germline V gene. The CDR3 is CASGTDSATNEKLFF. CDR3 nucleotides: TGTGCTAGTGGTACCGACAGTGCAACTAATGAAAAACTGTTTTTT.

This clone came up a few times. The junction departs from germline at one end; a sequencing error may be responsible. This chain connects TRBV4-2 to TRBJ2-1; D might be TRBD2 (6 bases). Germline V gene sequence: CDR1 LGHNA, CDR2 YNFKEQ. CDR3 length: 12 amino acids. This chain's CDR3 is CASSQVPGGKIF. In DNA, the CDR3 is TGTGCCAGCAGCCAAGTCCCTGGAGGGAAGATCTTC.